The sequence of this T cell receptor beta chain was determined in a study of T cell responses to AZD1222 COVID-19 vaccine. Repertoires were generated with immunoSEQ multiplex PCR, while TCRdb's copy carries only in-frame clones and drops some. In the table there are 25,000 to 35,000 clones, about nine tenths of which are singletons. About this clone itself: Antigen unknown.

The CDR3 is 15 residues long. V was shortened by 4 bases and J by 1 base, with 12 bases between the two germline ends. CDR1 and CDR2 from the germline V gene are LGHDT and YNNKEL (reference sequence). Study results and caveats: Unmutated variant regions are reportedly the target of nearly half of TCRs that are spike-specific.

The sequencing used peripheral blood, collected on day 0 of AZD1222 vaccination. The clonotype originates from an adult in good health. The rearrangement uses TRBV3-1 (or the pseudogene TRBV3-2) and TRBJ2-3, with D uncertain. CDR3 in DNA: TGTGCCAGCAGCCCGTCCGTCTCGGGCACAGATACGCAGTATTTT. Translating it yields CASSPSVSGTDTQYF.